Presented here are 20 T cell receptor beta chains from one specimen sequenced in a study of CD8+ T cells in alopecia areata. The sample's treatment: oral pan-JAK inhibitor, 5-10 mg twice daily. RNA extraction and reverse transcription yielded cDNA as sequencing template. The method was immunoSEQ multiplex PCR; TCRdb's version includes in-frame clones alone and lacks a portion of them. Altogether hundreds of thousands of clones are present, 58% being singletons, with the ten largest covering approximately 1.8%. The sequences come from CD4+ T cells sorted from blood, collected at week 24, from a patient treated with tofacitinib. These receptors came from a human donor with alopecia areata.

The CDR3 protein is CAWSKGADYNEQFF. DNA of the CDR3: TGTGCCTGGAGCAAGGGGGCAGACTACAATGAGCAGTTCTTC. This chain links TRBV30 with TRBJ2-1; 7 bases align to TRBD1. The CDR3 extends over 14 amino acids. Germline CDR1 and CDR2: GTSNPN and SVGIG (reference sequence). The J segment lost 3 bases and the V segment lost 3 bases, leaving 5 bases of the junction unmatched.

This chain uses TRBV4-1 with TRBJ1-3; the D is unclear. CDR3 length: 13 amino acids. Germline lookup yields CDR1 MGHRA and CDR2 YSYEKL. Trimming took 0 bases from V and 4 from J, leaving 4 bases between them. This CDR3 is CASSQEYGNTIYF. In nucleotides, the CDR3 is TGCGCCAGCAGCCAAGAGTACGGAAACACCATATATTTT.

J is TRBJ2-1 and V is TRBV7-2; no reliable D call. The CDR3 consists of 12 residues. The germline CDR1 and CDR2 sequences are SGHTA and FQGNSA. Trimming cost V 5 bases and J 8 bases, with 10 bases left between them. In nucleotides, the CDR3 is TGTGCCAGCAGCCCCCGACGACATGAGCAGTTCTTC. It translates to CASSPRRHEQFF.

V and J are TRBV30 and TRBJ2-3, with 8 bases fitting TRBD1. Germline CDR1 reads GTSNPN; CDR2 reads SVGIG (reference sequence). Germline trimming cut 7 bases from V and 3 bases from J; bases unmatched to any gene: 6. The CDR3 has 13 residues. The CDR3 DNA sequence: TGTGCCTCGACAGGGGCCGGGACAGATACGCAGTATTTT. Translating gives CASTGAGTDTQYF.

The chain employs TRBV27 and TRBJ1-6; possibly TRBD1 for D (5 bases). The CDR3 is 14 amino acids. The V gene's germline CDR1 is MNHEY and CDR2 SMNVEV (reference sequence). V lost 8 bases and J 4 bases, leaving 12 bases between the germline ends. The CDR3 nucleotides are TGTGCCAGCGCAGGGCCGGCATATAATTCACCCCTCCACTTT. It is translated as CASAGPAYNSPLHF.

This sequence joins TRBV29-1 and TRBJ2-5; possible D gene TRBD1, 5 bases. The CDR3 is 12 residues long. The germline CDR1 and CDR2 sequences are SQVTM and ANQGSEA. The V end lost 4 bases, the J end lost 4 bases, and 10 bases lay between the germline ends. The CDR3 here is CSVGRVGETQYF. The DNA for the CDR3 is TGCAGCGTTGGCAGGGTGGGAGAGACCCAGTACTTC.

This chain connects TRBV7-2 to TRBJ2-4, with a weak D call TRBD2 (5 bases). V lost 1 base, J lost 9 bases, and 7 bases lay in between. CDR3 length: 12 residues. CDR1 is SGHTA, CDR2 FQGNSA, per germline. CDR3 nucleotides: TGTGCCAGCAGCTTAGGAGGGAGCATTCAGTACTTC. Translation gives CASSLGGSIQYF.

This clone was seen more than once but under ten times. The rearrangement joins TRBV14 to TRBJ1-2, with 8 bases identical to TRBD1. CDR3 length: 13 amino acids. Germline CDR1 reads SGHDN; CDR2 reads FVKESK. V gave up 8 bases and J gave up 8 bases; unmatched junction bases: 10. The CDR3 sequence: CASGQGRSGGYTF. The CDR3 DNA reads TGTGCCAGCGGACAGGGAAGATCTGGGGGCTACACCTTC. The full variable domain, rest sourced from reference TRBV14 and TRBJ1-2, is EAGVTQFPSHSVIEKGQTVTLRCDPISGHDNLYWYRRVMGKEIKFLLHFVKESKQDESGMPNNRFLAERTGGTYSTLKVQPAELEDSGVYFCASGQGRSGGYTFGSGTRLTVV.

The chain uses TRBV6-1 and TRBJ2-7; D might be TRBD1 (7 bases). The V end was cut by 3 bases, the J end by 4 bases, with 13 bases between. This CDR3 comprises 14 residues. In germline, CDR1 is MNHNS, CDR2 SASEGT. As DNA, the CDR3 is TGTGCCAGCAGTGACGTGACAGGGAGGTACGAGCAGTACTTC. Translation gives CASSDVTGRYEQYF.

This clone came up a few times. The gene calls are TRBV6-5 and TRBJ1-1; perhaps TRBD1 as D (5 bases). V gave up 11 bases and J gave up 7 bases, with 20 bases separating them. There are 13 residues in the CDR3. The germline V gene has CDR1 MNHEY and CDR2 SVGAGI. CDR3 sequence: CAAARVGPGEAFF. As DNA, the CDR3 is TGTGCCGCAGCCAGGGTGGGGCCTGGTGAAGCTTTCTTT.

This rearrangement joins TRBV6-5 to TRBJ2-5; possible D gene TRBD1, 6 bases. Germline assignment: CDR1 MNHEY and CDR2 SVGAGI. V was trimmed by 2 bases and J by 2 bases, leaving 15 bases between them. This CDR3 has 16 residues. The CDR3 DNA reads as TGTGCCAGCAGTTACCCCCCCGGGACACCTCAAGAGACCCAGTACTTC. Its protein is CASSYPPGTPQETQYF.

This chain links TRBV19 with TRBJ2-6; D is perhaps TRBD2 (7 bases). CDR1 and CDR2 (germline): LNHDA, SQIVND (reference sequence). The CDR3 is 16 amino acids. V was cut by 7 bases and J by 2 bases, with 15 bases left in between. CDR3: CASTRGGLAGANVLTF. In DNA, the CDR3 is TGTGCCAGTACCCGCGGGGGCCTGGCTGGGGCCAACGTCCTGACTTTC.

The chain couples TRBV7-2 to TRBJ1-6; D is possibly TRBD1 (5 bases). Trimming stripped 2 bases from V and 6 bases from J, with 11 bases between. CDR3 size: 15 residues. Germline V gives CDR1 SGHTA, CDR2 FQGNSA. The CDR3 loop reads CASSLRGTGNSPLHF. CDR3 coding DNA: TGTGCCAGCAGCTTACGTGGGACGGGTAATTCACCCCTCCACTTT.

V gene TRBV4-1 combines with J gene TRBJ2-6, with D possibly matching TRBD1 (5 bases). The CDR3 spans 18 residues. The germline gives CDR1 MGHRA, CDR2 YSYEKL. V shed 1 base and J shed 0 bases, with 13 bases lying between them. The DNA for the CDR3 is TGCGCCAGCAGCCAAGTTACCACAGGCTTCTCTGGGGCCAACGTCCTGACTTTC. Its protein is CASSQVTTGFSGANVLTF.

This clone came up a few times. The rearrangement joins TRBV7-9 to TRBJ2-2, with D unclear. Looked up from germline, CDR1 is SEHNR and CDR2 is FQNEAQ (reference sequence). V lost 0 bases, J lost 0 bases, and 11 bases lay in between. The CDR3 spans 17 residues. This CDR3 is CASSLASTRPNTGELFF. DNA of the CDR3: TGTGCCAGCAGCTTAGCTTCGACCCGCCCGAACACCGGGGAGCTGTTTTTT.

The J gene is TRBJ1-2, the V gene TRBV29-1, with a tentative D call TRBD1 (5 bases). The ends were cut back, 8 bases at V and 8 bases at J, with 15 bases in the middle. Germline loops: CDR1 SQVTM, CDR2 ANQGSEA. This CDR3 region has 11 residues. CDR3 DNA sequence: TGCAGCACCCTAGGATGGGACGGCTACACCTTC. Protein product: CSTLGWDGYTF. Full variable domain (outside the CDR3, taken from reference TRBV29-1 and TRBJ1-2): SAVISQKPSRDICQRGTSLTIQCQVDSQVTMMFWYRQQPGQSLTLIATANQGSEATYESGFVIDKFPISRPNLTFSTLTVSNMSPEDSSIYLCSTLGWDGYTFGSGTRLTVV.

A few counts support this clone. The V gene is TRBV7-3, the J gene TRBJ2-1; 11 positions agree with TRBD2. Per the germline V gene, CDR1 is SGHTA and CDR2 is FQGTGA. CDR3 length: 14 amino acids. V trimming: 5 bases; J trimming: 8 bases; junction bases outside the gene matches: 5. CDR3 nucleotides: TGTGCCAGCAGCCTCGGGACTAGCGGTTATGAGCAGTTCTTC. It encodes CASSLGTSGYEQFF.

The V call is TRBV29-1, the J call TRBJ1-5; 7 bases match TRBD1. Unmatched junction bases numbered 4, after V lost 7 bases and J lost 1 base. Per germline, CDR1 SQVTM and CDR2 ANQGSEA. This CDR3 is built from 13 residues. CDR3 bases: TGCAGCGCTTCCAGGGGGAGCAATCAGCCCCAGCATTTT. Residues: CSASRGSNQPQHF.

This clone was observed once. V gene TRBV27 combines with J gene TRBJ1-5, with 7 nucleotides matching TRBD1. With V trimmed by 3 bases and J by 4 bases, 12 bases remained unmatched. The CDR3 loop spans 17 amino acids. CDR1 and CDR2 (germline): MNHEY, SMNVEV (reference sequence). The CDR3 sequence: CASSFSSLYRGNQPQHF. CDR3 in DNA: TGTGCCAGCAGTTTTAGTTCGTTATACAGGGGAAATCAGCCCCAGCATTTT.

The rearrangement joins TRBV6-5 to TRBJ1-2; 7 bases map to TRBD1. The germline gives CDR1 MNHEY, CDR2 SVGAGI. Losses at the gene ends were 11 bases for V and 3 bases for J; bases not matched to a gene: 9. The CDR3 totals 13 residues. The CDR3 nucleotides are TGTGCCGCAGGGGGGGGCCCGTACTATGGCTACACCTTC. As protein: CAAGGGPYYGYTF.